One sample yielded the 8 T cell receptor beta chains listed below, sequenced in a study of T cell responses to AZD1222 COVID-19 vaccine. TCRdb's copy holds only in-frame clones and misses some; the assay was immunoSEQ multiplex PCR. The sample carries 100,000 to 150,000 clones, approximately 88% recorded once. The sample was peripheral blood, taken on day 0 of AZD1222 vaccination. These receptors came from an adult in good health.

J is TRBJ1-3 and V is TRBV19, with D possibly matching TRBD1 (5 bases). The CDR3 loop spans 13 amino acids. In germline, CDR1 is LNHDA, CDR2 SQIVND (reference sequence). Trimming took 5 bases from V and 4 from J, leaving 9 bases between them. The DNA of the CDR3 is TGTGCCAGTAGTCCAGGGTCCGGAAACACCATATATTTT. Translation gives CASSPGSGNTIYF.

The chain combines TRBV27 with TRBJ1-5, with 9 bases fitting TRBD1. From germline, CDR1 is MNHEY and CDR2 SMNVEV (reference sequence). The CDR3 covers 15 residues. Trimming took 6 bases from V and 0 from J; bases not matched to a gene: 3. CDR3 sequence: CASRSGQGSNQPQHF. The CDR3 DNA reads TGTGCCAGCAGATCGGGACAGGGTAGCAATCAGCCCCAGCATTTT.

The chain combines TRBV5-6 with TRBJ2-1; 7 positions agree with TRBD2. CDR1 and CDR2 (germline): SGHDT, YYEEEE. With 3 bases clipped from V and 6 bases from J, the junction kept 6 bases outside the gene matches. The CDR3 loop spans 14 amino acids. The CDR3 nucleotides are TGTGCCAGCAGCTCGCCCCCGGGGGGCAATGAGCAGTTCTTC. This gives the protein CASSSPPGGNEQFF.

This chain links TRBV19 with TRBJ2-2; 8 bases align to TRBD2. This CDR3 contains 19 residues. Trimming removed 2 bases from V and 5 bases from J; junction bases left unmatched: 16. Germline-derived CDR1 and CDR2 are LNHDA and SQIVND (reference sequence). This CDR3 is CASSISRGKLAERTGELFF. Written as DNA, the CDR3 is TGTGCCAGTAGTATATCCCGAGGTAAACTAGCGGAAAGGACCGGGGAGCTGTTTTTT.

V usage is TRBV4-1 and J usage is TRBJ1-6; possibly TRBD1 for D (5 bases). Trimming removed 0 bases at V and 0 bases at J, with 9 bases between. The V gene's germline CDR1 is MGHRA and CDR2 YSYEKL. CDR3 length equals 17 residues. The CDR3 spells CASSQDRQSSYNSPLHF. In DNA, the CDR3 is TGCGCCAGCAGCCAAGATAGACAGAGCTCCTATAATTCACCCCTCCACTTT.

The chain is built from TRBV4-2 and TRBJ1-6; possible D gene TRBD1, 5 bases. Germline CDR1 LGHNA, CDR2 YNFKEQ. V lost 5 bases and J 9 bases, leaving 20 bases between the germline ends. The CDR3 is made up of 16 amino acids. The CDR3: CASSDGGVWQTSPLHF. The CDR3, as DNA: TGTGCCAGCAGCGATGGGGGGGTCTGGCAAACTTCACCCCTCCACTTT.

The chain couples TRBV7-6 to TRBJ1-4, with 7 bases lining up with TRBD1. CDR1 and CDR2 (germline): SGHVS, FNYEAQ. J lost 0 bases, V lost 3 bases, and 1 base had no gene match. This CDR3 region has 15 residues. CDR3: CASSFTGATNEKLFF. CDR3 bases: TGTGCCAGCAGCTTCACAGGGGCAACTAATGAAAAACTGTTTTTT.

This chain joins TRBV7-2 and TRBJ1-2; the match to TRBD1 covers 7 bases. CDR3 length equals 15 residues. CDR1 is SGHTA and CDR2 is FQGNSA in the germline V gene. J was trimmed by 4 bases and V by 5 bases; bases with no gene match: 10. The CDR3 region is CASSPRQGWVYGYTF. CDR3 nucleotide sequence: TGTGCCAGCAGCCCCCGACAGGGTTGGGTCTATGGCTACACCTTC. Full variable domain (remainder filled in from reference TRBV7-2 and TRBJ1-2): GAGVSQSPSNKVTEKGKDVELRCDPISGHTALYWYRQSLGQGLEFLIYFQGNSAPDKSGLPSDRFSAERTGGSVSTLTIQRTQQEDSAVYLCASSPRQGWVYGYTFGSGTRLTVV.